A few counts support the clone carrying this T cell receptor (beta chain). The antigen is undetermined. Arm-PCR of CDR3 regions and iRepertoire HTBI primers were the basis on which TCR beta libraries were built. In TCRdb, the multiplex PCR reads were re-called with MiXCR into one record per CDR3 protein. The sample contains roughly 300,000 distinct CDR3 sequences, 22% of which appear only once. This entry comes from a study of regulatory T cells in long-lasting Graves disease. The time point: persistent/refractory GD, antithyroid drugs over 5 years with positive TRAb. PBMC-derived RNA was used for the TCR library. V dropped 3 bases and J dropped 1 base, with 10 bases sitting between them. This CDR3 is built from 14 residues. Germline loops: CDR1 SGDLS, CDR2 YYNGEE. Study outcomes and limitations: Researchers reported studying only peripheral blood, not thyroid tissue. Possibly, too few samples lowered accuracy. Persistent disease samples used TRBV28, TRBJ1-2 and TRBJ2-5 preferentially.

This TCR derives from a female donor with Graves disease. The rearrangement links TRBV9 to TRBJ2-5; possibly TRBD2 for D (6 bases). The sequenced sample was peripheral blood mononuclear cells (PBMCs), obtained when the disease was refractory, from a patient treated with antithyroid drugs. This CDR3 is CASSAGLRQETQYF. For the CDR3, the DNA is TGTGCCAGCAGCGCGGGACTTCGCCAAGAGACCCAGTACTTC.